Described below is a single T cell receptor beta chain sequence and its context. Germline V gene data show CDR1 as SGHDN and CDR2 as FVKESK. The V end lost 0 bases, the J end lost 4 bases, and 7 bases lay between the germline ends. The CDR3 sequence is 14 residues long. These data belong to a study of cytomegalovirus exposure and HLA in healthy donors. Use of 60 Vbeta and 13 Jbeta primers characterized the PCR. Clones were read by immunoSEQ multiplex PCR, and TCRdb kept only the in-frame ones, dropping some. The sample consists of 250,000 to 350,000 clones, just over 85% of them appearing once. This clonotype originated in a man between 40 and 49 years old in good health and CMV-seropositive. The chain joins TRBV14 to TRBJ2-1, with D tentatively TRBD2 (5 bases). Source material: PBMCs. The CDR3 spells CASSQERGYNEQFF. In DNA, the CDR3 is TGTGCCAGCAGCCAAGAACGCGGGTACAATGAGCAGTTCTTC.